A selection of T cell receptor beta chains follows, all from one sample in a study of post-analysis software for immune sequencing data. TCRdb processed the PCR reads anew with MiXCR; each CDR3 protein has one entry. Among fewer than 850,000 distinct CDR3 sequences, 30% were seen once, and the ten largest hold roughly 0.53%. The sample consisted of blood. The receptors here all came from a girl aged 5-17 years with multiple sclerosis. The CDR3 runs from the conserved cysteine through the conserved F or W. Fields, in order: D gene, V gene, J gene, clone size, CDR3 DNA, CDR3 protein. The D gene is left open where the match is weak. Expanded clones get a size class; other rows say once, few or many, or leave the size out.

d_call: NA
v_call: TRBV28
j_call: TRBJ1-1
clone_size: few
cdr3_nt: TGTGCCAGCAGTTTATCCGCCCGGGGGGCTGAAGCTTTCTTT
cdr3_aa: CASSLSARGAEAFF

d_call: NA
v_call: TRBV5-1
j_call: TRBJ2-5
clone_size: few
cdr3_nt: TGCGCCAGCAGGCAAGCGGAGACCCAGTACTTC
cdr3_aa: CASRQAETQYF

d_call: NA
v_call: TRBV7-2
j_call: TRBJ2-3
clone_size: NA
cdr3_nt: TGTGCCAGCAGCCCAGAGGACTGGGCGATGGGGGATACGCAGTATTTT
cdr3_aa: CASSPEDWAMGDTQYF

d_call: NA
v_call: TRBV28
j_call: TRBJ1-1
clone_size: few
cdr3_nt: TGTGCCAGCATAAAGTCCGTCGGAAGGGGCACTGAAGCTTTCTTT
cdr3_aa: CASIKSVGRGTEAFF

d_call: NA
v_call: TRBV9
j_call: TRBJ2-7
clone_size: NA
cdr3_nt: TGTGCCAGCAGCCCAAAAACCTTCGGCCGAGCCTACGAGCAGTACTTC
cdr3_aa: CASSPKTFGRAYEQYF

d_call: TRBD1
v_call: TRBV5-6
j_call: TRBJ2-5
clone_size: few
cdr3_nt: TGTGCCAGCAGCTTACCGGGACAGGGTATGGTATGGCCTCCGGAGACCCAGTACTTC
cdr3_aa: CASSLPGQGMVWPPETQYF

d_call: TRBD2
v_call: TRBV15
j_call: TRBJ2-1
clone_size: once
cdr3_nt: TGTGCCACCAGCCCCGGGACTAGCGGGAGTTATGAGCAGTTCTTC
cdr3_aa: CATSPGTSGSYEQFF

d_call: NA
v_call: TRBV7-2
j_call: TRBJ1-5
clone_size: few
cdr3_nt: TGTGCCAGCAGCTTAGCGGGAGTAGCGGGGCAGCCCCAGCATTTT
cdr3_aa: CASSLAGVAGQPQHF

d_call: NA
v_call: TRBV9
j_call: TRBJ2-7
clone_size: few
cdr3_nt: TGTGCCAGCAGCGTGTCGACAGTAGGAAGGGACGAGCAGTACTTC
cdr3_aa: CASSVSTVGRDEQYF

d_call: TRBD1
v_call: TRBV10-3
j_call: TRBJ2-4
clone_size: few
cdr3_nt: TGTGCCATCAGTGAGTCAAGGGGGCTAACCAAAAACATTCAGTACTTC
cdr3_aa: CAISESRGLTKNIQYF

d_call: NA
v_call: TRBV3-1
j_call: TRBJ1-5
clone_size: NA
cdr3_nt: TGTGCCAGCAGCCAATATCCGGTGGGCAATCAGCCCCAGCATTTT
cdr3_aa: CASSQYPVGNQPQHF

d_call: TRBD2
v_call: TRBV7-2
j_call: TRBJ2-1
clone_size: few
cdr3_nt: TGTGCCAGCAGCCTCGGGACTAGCGGTTCGAGGCAGTTCTTC
cdr3_aa: CASSLGTSGSRQFF

d_call: NA
v_call: TRBV6-2/TRBV6-3
j_call: TRBJ2-4
clone_size: few
cdr3_nt: TGTGCCAGCAGTTACGCCAAAAACATTCAGTACTTC
cdr3_aa: CASSYAKNIQYF

d_call: TRBD2
v_call: TRBV7-9
j_call: TRBJ2-7
clone_size: few
cdr3_nt: TGTGCCAGCAGCGACCGACTAGCGGGAATCCGGGAGCAGTACTTC
cdr3_aa: CASSDRLAGIREQYF

d_call: NA
v_call: TRBV20-1
j_call: TRBJ2-1
clone_size: NA
cdr3_nt: TGCAGTGCTATTCCCAGCCGAACCTACAATGAGCAGTTCTTC
cdr3_aa: CSAIPSRTYNEQFF

d_call: NA
v_call: TRBV20-1
j_call: TRBJ2-5
clone_size: NA
cdr3_nt: TGCAGTGCTGGAAGAAACTGGGGATTTGTAGGAGAGACCCAGTACTTC
cdr3_aa: CSAGRNWGFVGETQYF

d_call: TRBD1
v_call: TRBV6-1
j_call: TRBJ2-7
clone_size: NA
cdr3_nt: TGTGCCAGCAGATCTCTCGGGGACAGGGTCGGCGGCGAGCAGTACTTC
cdr3_aa: CASRSLGDRVGGEQYF

d_call: NA
v_call: TRBV4-3
j_call: TRBJ1-2
clone_size: few
cdr3_nt: TGCGCCAGCAGCCCCAACACTCCCGGGACGGATAACTATGGCTACACCTTC
cdr3_aa: CASSPNTPGTDNYGYTF

d_call: NA
v_call: TRBV18
j_call: TRBJ2-3
clone_size: NA
cdr3_nt: TGTGCCAGCTCACCAGGGATTAGCGAAGGTACGCAGTATTTT
cdr3_aa: CASSPGISEGTQYF

d_call: TRBD2
v_call: TRBV5-1
j_call: TRBJ2-3
clone_size: NA
cdr3_nt: TGCGCCAGCAGCTTCCGCACCAGCACTAGCGGGATTAGCACAGATACGCAGTATTTT
cdr3_aa: CASSFRTSTSGISTDTQYF

d_call: NA
v_call: TRBV7-2
j_call: TRBJ2-1
clone_size: NA
cdr3_nt: TGTGCCAGCAGCTTGACAGCTTCCTACAATGAGCAGTTCTTC
cdr3_aa: CASSLTASYNEQFF

d_call: TRBD1
v_call: TRBV10-3
j_call: TRBJ2-6
clone_size: NA
cdr3_nt: TGTGCCATCACCACGGACAGGTCAAGCTCTGGGGCCAACGTCCTGACTTTC
cdr3_aa: CAITTDRSSSGANVLTF

d_call: TRBD2
v_call: TRBV12-3/TRBV12-4
j_call: TRBJ2-7
clone_size: NA
cdr3_nt: TGTGCCAGCAGCCAGGCGCCCGGGGGGGAGTACGAGCAGTACTTC
cdr3_aa: CASSQAPGGEYEQYF

d_call: NA
v_call: TRBV28
j_call: TRBJ2-7
clone_size: NA
cdr3_nt: TGTGCCAGCAGTGGGCTTAGGGGGGGCGGGATTGAGGCCACAGTCTACGAGCAGTACTTC
cdr3_aa: CASSGLRGGGIEATVYEQYF

d_call: TRBD1
v_call: TRBV7-2
j_call: TRBJ1-5
clone_size: NA
cdr3_nt: TGTGCCAGCAGCTCACGGAACAGGGGACCCAATCAGCCCCAGCATTTT
cdr3_aa: CASSSRNRGPNQPQHF

d_call: NA
v_call: TRBV7-2
j_call: TRBJ2-1
clone_size: NA
cdr3_nt: TGTGCCAGCAGCTTAGATGCAGAAAGCTCCTACAATGAGCAGTTCTTC
cdr3_aa: CASSLDAESSYNEQFF

d_call: TRBD2
v_call: TRBV11-2
j_call: TRBJ2-7
clone_size: NA
cdr3_nt: TGTGCCAGCAGCTTAGGCCGGGGGGGGACATCCTACGAGCAGTACTTC
cdr3_aa: CASSLGRGGTSYEQYF

d_call: NA
v_call: TRBV28
j_call: TRBJ2-3
clone_size: once
cdr3_nt: TGTGCCAGCAGTACGCGGACTCAAACAGATACGCAGTATTTT
cdr3_aa: CASSTRTQTDTQYF

d_call: NA
v_call: TRBV7-6
j_call: TRBJ2-1
clone_size: many
cdr3_nt: TGTGCCAGCAGCACGTGGGGGAATGAGCAGTTCTTC
cdr3_aa: CASSTWGNEQFF

d_call: TRBD2
v_call: TRBV18
j_call: TRBJ2-6
clone_size: NA
cdr3_nt: TGTGCCAGCTCACTGTTAGCGGGAGCTGGGGCCAACGTCCTGACTTTC
cdr3_aa: CASSLLAGAGANVLTF

d_call: NA
v_call: TRBV19
j_call: TRBJ1-2
clone_size: few
cdr3_nt: TGTGCCAGTAGCTATGACGGACATGGTGGCTACACCTTC
cdr3_aa: CASSYDGHGGYTF

d_call: TRBD1
v_call: TRBV7-2
j_call: TRBJ1-2
clone_size: few
cdr3_nt: TGTGCCAGCAGCCGGGACAGCCTTAACTATGGCTACACCTTC
cdr3_aa: CASSRDSLNYGYTF

d_call: NA
v_call: TRBV15
j_call: TRBJ2-1
clone_size: NA
cdr3_nt: TGTGCCACCAGCAGAGTTGGACAGCACAATGAGCAGTTCTTC
cdr3_aa: CATSRVGQHNEQFF

d_call: NA
v_call: TRBV28
j_call: TRBJ1-2
clone_size: NA
cdr3_nt: TGTGCCAGCAGTTTCTCAGGGATGCCCTATGGCTACACCTTC
cdr3_aa: CASSFSGMPYGYTF

d_call: TRBD1
v_call: TRBV20-1
j_call: TRBJ1-2
clone_size: few
cdr3_nt: TGCAGTGCTAGAGGAAACTCCGACAGGGGTGGCTACACCTTC
cdr3_aa: CSARGNSDRGGYTF

d_call: NA
v_call: TRBV20-1
j_call: TRBJ1-5
clone_size: few
cdr3_nt: TGCAGTGCTTATACAGGTGAGGGGCATCAGCCCCAGCATTTT
cdr3_aa: CSAYTGEGHQPQHF

d_call: NA
v_call: TRBV24-1
j_call: TRBJ2-5
clone_size: few
cdr3_nt: TGTGCCACCAGCGTACGGGGAAACCAAGAGACCCAGTACTTC
cdr3_aa: CATSVRGNQETQYF

d_call: TRBD1
v_call: TRBV5-6
j_call: TRBJ1-2
clone_size: NA
cdr3_nt: TGTGCCAGCAGCTCTACGGGACAGGGGAATTCTGGCTACACCTTC
cdr3_aa: CASSSTGQGNSGYTF

d_call: TRBD2
v_call: TRBV5-6
j_call: TRBJ2-1
clone_size: NA
cdr3_nt: TGTGCCAGCAGCTTGGTAGGGACTACCTATGAGCAGTTCTTC
cdr3_aa: CASSLVGTTYEQFF

d_call: TRBD2
v_call: TRBV7-6
j_call: TRBJ2-7
clone_size: few
cdr3_nt: TGTGCCAGCAGCACCCAATGGACTAGCCGAGCCTACGAGCAGTACTTC
cdr3_aa: CASSTQWTSRAYEQYF

d_call: NA
v_call: TRBV12-3/TRBV12-4
j_call: TRBJ1-6
clone_size: NA
cdr3_nt: TGTGCCAGCAGTCCGCGTGAAGTTTCTGGACTCCACTTT
cdr3_aa: CASSPREVSGLHF